What follows is one T cell receptor (beta chain) and its context. Its target is unknown. This sample is part of a study of lymphopenia after photon versus proton radiotherapy. Germline CDR1 is SQVTM and CDR2 is ANQGSEA. V lost 1 base and J 1 base, leaving 13 bases between the germline ends. The CDR3 totals 15 residues. Clones were read by immunoSEQ multiplex PCR, and TCRdb kept only the in-frame ones, dropping some. The sample includes about 70,000 clones, roughly 90% of them seen just once. Study-level findings and limits: Relative stability marked proton patients; photon patients lost diversity and naive cells.

The V gene is TRBV29-1, the J gene TRBJ1-2, with D maybe TRBD1 (5 bases). The specimen was peripheral blood, collected from a patient treated with photon-based radiotherapy. This receptor was taken from a woman aged 40 to 50 with cholangiocarcinoma. The CDR3 is CSVEGGRAHNYGYTF. The CDR3 region has the DNA TGCAGCGTTGAAGGTGGCAGGGCGCATAACTATGGCTACACCTTC.